This entry lists 25 T cell receptor beta chains sequenced from one sample in a study of blood T cell repertoires in COVID-19. Method: immunoSEQ multiplex PCR; TCRdb's copy keeps in-frame clones and lacks some. Among 200,000 to 250,000 clones listed, 80% to 85% were seen once. Material: peripheral blood. Every receptor here comes from a woman aged 60-75 years with acute or convalescent COVID-19.

V and J are TRBV3-1 (or the pseudogene TRBV3-2) and TRBJ1-5, with 9 bases identical to TRBD1. Germline assignment: CDR1 LGHDT and CDR2 YNNKEL (reference sequence). The CDR3 loop spans 13 amino acids. J lost 4 bases, V lost 7 bases, and 2 bases had no gene match. This CDR3 reads CASKGQGNQPQHF. CDR3 bases: TGTGCCAGCAAGGGACAGGGTAATCAGCCCCAGCATTTT.

The rearrangement uses TRBV11-2 and TRBJ1-1; the match to TRBD1 covers 7 bases. In germline, CDR1 is SGHAT, CDR2 FQNNGV. The junction had 4 bases not matched to a gene; V was cut back by 6 bases and J by 6 bases. This CDR3 is built from 12 residues. The CDR3 coding sequence is TGTGCCAGCAGATCTCAGGGGGCTGAAGCTTTCTTT. Encoded protein: CASRSQGAEAFF.

The V gene is TRBV11-1, the J gene TRBJ2-3; possible D gene TRBD1, 5 bases. Germline V gives CDR1 SGHAT, CDR2 FQDESV (reference sequence). The CDR3 contains 16 residues. The ends were cut back, 5 bases at V and 0 bases at J, with 15 bases in the middle. The CDR3 bases are TGTGCCAGCAGCCCCCAGGCTTGGGGCAGCACAGATACGCAGTATTTT. Translated, it gives CASSPQAWGSTDTQYF.

This clone turned up a few times. V is TRBV6-6 and J is TRBJ1-1; D is undetermined. The CDR3 is 14 residues long. Trimming pared 7 bases from V and 2 bases from J, leaving 14 bases between. Germline CDR1 MNHNY, CDR2 SVGAGI (reference sequence). As DNA, the CDR3 is TGTGCCAGCACCAAGAGCTACAGAAACACTGAAGCTTTCTTT. It yields the protein CASTKSYRNTEAFF.

V is TRBV9 and J is TRBJ1-2; 9 bases agree with TRBD1. CDR3 length: 16 amino acids. The germline V gene has CDR1 SGDLS and CDR2 YYNGEE. The J segment lost 3 bases and the V segment lost 3 bases, leaving 9 bases of the junction unmatched. The CDR3 sequence: CASSARGDREDYGYTF. Here the CDR3 DNA reads TGTGCCAGCAGCGCCCGGGGGGACAGGGAGGACTATGGCTACACCTTC.

The chain carries TRBV19 and TRBJ1-1; D is perhaps TRBD1 (6 bases). This CDR3 has 15 residues. Trimming cost V 1 base and J 2 bases, with 11 bases left between them. Per germline, CDR1 LNHDA and CDR2 SQIVND (reference sequence). CDR3 sequence reads: CASSIGGGTNTEAFF. DNA of the CDR3: TGTGCCAGTAGTATAGGAGGGGGAACTAACACTGAAGCTTTCTTT.

The gene calls are TRBV5-6 and TRBJ2-7, with 14 bases aligning to TRBD2. With 4 bases clipped from V and 5 bases from J, the junction kept 11 bases outside the gene matches. Germline V gene data show CDR1 as SGHDT and CDR2 as YYEEEE. This CDR3 region has 17 residues. CDR3 residues: CASSPTTSGGARNEQYF. The DNA for the CDR3 is TGTGCCAGCAGCCCAACGACTAGCGGGGGGGCAAGAAACGAGCAGTACTTC.

CDR3 DNA: TGTGCCAGCTCACTGAGGGCAGGGGAAGCGGACACTGAAGCTTTCTTT. Its protein product is CASSLRAGEADTEAFF. This rearrangement joins TRBV18 to TRBJ1-1, with D possibly TRBD1 on 6 matching bases. There are 16 residues in the CDR3. V lost 4 bases to trimming and J lost 3 bases, with 18 bases between them. Germline CDR1 KGHSH, CDR2 LQKENI. Full variable domain (outside the CDR3, taken from reference TRBV18 and TRBJ1-1): NAGVMQNPRHLVRRRGQEARLRCSPMKGHSHVYWYRQLPEEGLKFMVYLQKENIIDESGMPKERFSAEFPKEGPSILRIQQVVRGDSAAYFCASSLRAGEADTEAFFGQGTRLTVV.

J is TRBJ2-5 and V is TRBV3-1 (or the pseudogene TRBV3-2); D is unclear. This CDR3 has 14 residues. V lost 4 bases, J lost 1 base, and 10 bases lay in between. CDR1 and CDR2 from the germline V gene are LGHDT and YNNKEL (reference sequence). The CDR3 sequence is CASSLTVSQETQYF. In DNA, the CDR3 is TGTGCCAGCAGCCTTACAGTGAGCCAAGAGACCCAGTACTTC.

This clone appeared a single time. The chain combines TRBV4-2 with TRBJ2-1; 9 bases are shared with TRBD2. Germline CDR1 is LGHNA and CDR2 is YNFKEQ. V gave up 1 base and J gave up 5 bases; unmatched junction bases: 3. The CDR3 is 15 residues long. The CDR3: CASSQGLAENNEQFF. CDR3 sequence (DNA): TGTGCCAGCAGCCAAGGACTAGCGGAAAACAATGAGCAGTTCTTC.

CDR3: CAISEFRGSNEKLFF. The CDR3 DNA reads as TGTGCCATCAGTGAGTTTAGAGGGTCCAATGAAAAACTGTTTTTT. This chain uses TRBV10-3 with TRBJ1-4; no firm D call. The CDR3 is made up of 15 amino acids. Germline assignment: CDR1 ENHRY and CDR2 SYGVKD. V shed 1 base and J shed 5 bases, with 11 bases lying between them.

This clone was recorded a few times. CDR3 DNA: TGCAGTGACGGACAGGGTGAAAAACTGTTTTTT. It encodes CSDGQGEKLFF. The chain links TRBV20-1 to TRBJ1-4; 8 bases agree with TRBD1. This CDR3 comprises 11 residues. J was trimmed by 7 bases and V by 7 bases; bases with no gene match: 2. CDR1 is DFQATT, CDR2 SNEGSKA, per germline (reference sequence).

In its sample, this clone was seen a few times. The V call is TRBV5-8, the J call TRBJ2-2, with D perhaps TRBD1 (5 bases). The V gene lost 2 bases and the J gene lost 7 bases, with 15 bases spanning the gap. Germline V gives CDR1 SGHTS, CDR2 YDEGEE. This CDR3 has 15 residues. The chain's CDR3 is CASSFVKGSSGELFF. The CDR3 bases are TGTGCCAGCAGCTTCGTAAAGGGGTCTAGCGGGGAGCTGTTTTTT.

V and J are TRBV4-2 and TRBJ1-6; D is perhaps TRBD1 (5 bases). There are 15 residues in the CDR3. The germline CDR1 and CDR2 sequences are LGHNA and YNFKEQ. Trimming took off 4 bases at V and 7 bases at J, with 14 bases between the two ends. The chain's CDR3 is CASSPGTGDNSPLHF. DNA for the CDR3: TGTGCCAGCAGCCCCGGGACGGGGGACAATTCACCCCTCCACTTT.

The genes are TRBV4-2 and TRBJ2-7, with D tentatively TRBD1 (6 bases). V gave up 7 bases and J gave up 3 bases, with 16 bases separating them. CDR1 is LGHNA, CDR2 YNFKEQ, per germline. There are 14 residues in the CDR3. CDR3 residues: CASTRTLGGYEQYF. DNA of the CDR3: TGTGCCAGCACCCGGACCCTAGGGGGCTACGAGCAGTACTTC.

The V and J genes are TRBV30 and TRBJ1-3, with D tentatively TRBD1 (6 bases). The V and J ends lost 7 bases and 0 bases respectively, with 16 bases between them. Germline lookup yields CDR1 GTSNPN and CDR2 SVGIG (reference sequence). This CDR3 spans 15 amino acids. Here the CDR3 reads CALIGQTYSGNTIYF. CDR3 coding DNA: TGTGCCTTAATCGGACAGACGTACTCTGGAAACACCATATATTTT.

This sequence joins TRBV7-6 and TRBJ2-7; D unclear. Trimming left V 1 base short and J 3 bases short, with 10 bases between. CDR1 is SGHVS, CDR2 FNYEAQ, per germline. This CDR3 is 14 amino acids long. The CDR3 DNA follows: TGTGCCAGCAGCTTAGTTCCAAGTAGCTACGAGCAGTACTTC. Translated, it gives CASSLVPSSYEQYF. The full variable domain, its missing parts supplied by reference TRBV7-6 and TRBJ2-7, is GAGVSQSPRYKVTKRGQDVALRCDPISGHVSLYWYRQALGQGPEFLTYFNYEAQQDKSGLPNDRFSAERPEGSISTLTIQRTEQRDSAMYRCASSLVPSSYEQYFGPGTRLTVT.

The V gene is TRBV11-2, the J gene TRBJ2-3; TRBD2 is a possible D gene (5 bases). With 7 bases removed from V and 10 bases from J, the gap between germline ends came to 27 bases. This CDR3 contains 16 residues. The germline V gene encodes CDR1 SGHAT and CDR2 FQNNGV. CDR3 sequence: CASTRGGLEIGESQYF. Here the CDR3 DNA reads TGTGCCAGCACCCGGGGTGGGTTAGAAATAGGCGAGTCGCAGTATTTT.

This chain joins TRBV23-1 and TRBJ1-5, with D maybe TRBD1 (5 bases). TRBV23-1 is sorted into the ORF group, with uncertain function. The CDR3 is made up of 15 amino acids. V was cut by 6 bases and J by 6 bases, with 18 bases left in between. CDR3 region: CASRGPGFKVQPQHF. Written as DNA, the CDR3 is TGCGCCAGCAGAGGACCAGGGTTTAAGGTTCAGCCCCAGCATTTT.

The rearrangement joins TRBV12-3 or TRBV12-4 to TRBJ2-3; D is ambiguous. The CDR3 has 13 amino acids. Trimming stripped 2 bases from V and 1 base from J, with 4 bases between. As DNA, the CDR3 is TGTGCCAGCAGTTTACCGGGCACAGATACGCAGTATTTT. This gives the protein CASSLPGTDTQYF.

The rearrangement links TRBV5-4 to TRBJ2-3; TRBD1 matches 7 bases. The CDR3 totals 15 residues. Germline loops: CDR1 SGHNT, CDR2 YYREEE (reference sequence). The V and J ends lost 4 bases and 0 bases, in that order; junction bases with no gene match: 5. The CDR3 loop is CASSLDRSSTDTQYF. In DNA, the CDR3 is TGTGCCAGCAGCCTGGACAGGTCTAGCACAGATACGCAGTATTTT.

The CDR3 DNA reads TGTGCCAGCAGCGGGGGACAGTCAACTAATGAAAAACTGTTTTTT. It codes for CASSGGQSTNEKLFF. V and J are TRBV5-4 and TRBJ1-4; 7 nucleotides match TRBD1. Germline V gene sequence: CDR1 SGHNT, CDR2 YYREEE (reference sequence). V gave up 4 bases and J gave up 0 bases; unmatched junction bases: 3. The CDR3 runs 15 residues.

This clone was detected only a few times. This chain links TRBV19 with TRBJ1-4, with D unclear. V lost 6 bases and J lost 4, with 12 bases in between. CDR3 size: 14 residues. The germline CDR1 and CDR2 sequences are LNHDA and SQIVND (reference sequence). DNA for the CDR3: TGTGCCAGTAGCAGGACTGACCGTAATGAAAAACTGTTTTTT. Residues: CASSRTDRNEKLFF.

The V call is TRBV5-1, the J call TRBJ2-7; 7 nucleotides match TRBD2. V lost 3 bases to trimming and J lost 0 bases; unmatched junction nucleotides: 3. This CDR3 region has 14 residues. Per the germline V gene, CDR1 is SGHRS and CDR2 is YFSETQ. In nucleotides, the CDR3 is TGCGCCAGCAGCTGGGGGGACTACTCCTACGAGCAGTACTTC. Amino acids: CASSWGDYSYEQYF.

The J gene is TRBJ1-2, the V gene TRBV7-2; possible D gene TRBD1, 6 bases. CDR3 size: 16 residues. V lost 1 base and J lost 2, with 14 bases in between. The germline V gene encodes CDR1 SGHTA and CDR2 FQGNSA. The CDR3 sequence: CASSLEGGGRNYGYTF. The CDR3 nucleotides read TGTGCCAGCAGCTTAGAAGGGGGAGGGCGGAACTATGGCTACACCTTC.